Listed below are T cell receptor beta chains from one sample, sequenced in a study of blood T cell repertoires in COVID-19. Here immunoSEQ multiplex PCR was the method, and the copy in TCRdb shows in-frame clones only, minus some. The profile shows roughly 59,000 clones, 60% to 80% of them singletons. Material for sequencing was peripheral blood. Receptor source: a man older than 75 with acute or convalescent COVID-19. The CDR3 runs from the conserved cysteine through the conserved F or W. Each record gives: D gene, clone size, V gene, J gene, CDR3 DNA, CDR3 protein. D genes are given only for firm matches. Only part of the rows carry a size: once, few, many, or a class if the clone is expanded.

TRBD1,few,TRBV14,TRBJ1-1,TGTGCCAGCAGCCAAGCGGACAGGAGGGAAGCTTTCTTT,CASSQADRREAFF
TRBD2,-,TRBV19,TRBJ2-2,TGTGCCAGTACCACTGAGCGGGGGGGCCCCGGGGAGCTGTTTTTT,CASTTERGGPGELFF
-,-,TRBV7-6,TRBJ2-5,TGTGCCAGCAGCTTAGCAGGGGGAGACCAAGAGACCCAGTACTTC,CASSLAGGDQETQYF
-,-,TRBV7-8,TRBJ2-7,TGTGCCAGCAGCTTGCGGCCTAGGGGGTACGAGCAGTACTTC,CASSLRPRGYEQYF
-,-,TRBV5-1,TRBJ1-1,TGCGCCAGCAGCGGCGGGACGGGGAACACTGAAGCTTTCTTT,CASSGGTGNTEAFF
TRBD2,-,TRBV6-1,TRBJ2-1,TGTGCCAGCAGTGGTGGACTAGCGGGAGGTGAGAATGAGCAGTTCTTC,CASSGGLAGGENEQFF
TRBD1,-,TRBV2,TRBJ1-2,TGTGCCAGCAGTTTCCTGGACAGGGACTATGGCTACACCTTC,CASSFLDRDYGYTF
-,-,TRBV12-3/TRBV12-4,TRBJ1-4,TGTGCCAGCAAGCCCGCAAAAAAACTGTTTTTT,CASKPAKKLFF
-,-,TRBV13,TRBJ2-7,TGTGCCAGCAGCTTAGGGGTTCAAAGAGGCTACGAGCAGTACTTC,CASSLGVQRGYEQYF
-,-,TRBV29-1,TRBJ2-5,TGCAGCGTGGGACTTATACAAGAGACCCAGTACTTC,CSVGLIQETQYF
-,-,TRBV5-1,TRBJ2-5,TGCGCCAGCAGCGTACAGGTGGACCAAGAGACCCAGTACTTC,CASSVQVDQETQYF
-,-,TRBV19,TRBJ1-2,TGTGCCAGTAGGGGGACGGGGGAAGGTTATGGCTACACCTTC,CASRGTGEGYGYTF
TRBD1,-,TRBV3-1/TRBV3-2,TRBJ2-7,TGTGCCAGCAGCCTAGGACAGGGGGACGAGCAGTACTTC,CASSLGQGDEQYF
TRBD1,-,TRBV9,TRBJ1-1,TGTGCCAGCAGGGGGGACAGGGGGCAGACTGAAGCTTTCTTT,CASRGDRGQTEAFF
-,-,TRBV5-1,TRBJ1-2,TGCGCCAGCAGCTTGGATTTGGGGCAGAACTATGGCTACACCTTC,CASSLDLGQNYGYTF
-,-,TRBV30,TRBJ1-4,TGTGCCTGGAGTGAGGGGAATGAAAAACTGTTTTTT,CAWSEGNEKLFF
TRBD1,-,TRBV7-8,TRBJ2-6,TGTGCCAGCAGCTTAGCGTTTAGGGCAGGGGGCTCTGGGGCCAACGTCCTGACTTTC,CASSLAFRAGGSGANVLTF
-,many,TRBV11-2,TRBJ2-7,TGTGCCAGCAGCTTAGGTTCGGGGGAGCAGTACTTC,CASSLGSGEQYF
-,-,TRBV6-5,TRBJ1-5,TGTGCCAGCAGGTCTCGGGAGCGGAGCAATCAGCCCCAGCATTTT,CASRSRERSNQPQHF
-,-,TRBV10-3,TRBJ2-2,TGTGCCATCAAGACCGGGGACTCGAACACCGGGGAGCTGTTTTTT,CAIKTGDSNTGELFF
TRBD1,-,TRBV19,TRBJ1-1,TGTGCCAGTAGGGCAGGGGGCGAGGGCACTGAAGCTTTCTTT,CASRAGGEGTEAFF
-,-,TRBV7-9,TRBJ2-4,TGTGCCAGCAGCTTAGGTTCTGGGACAAGTCAGGCAAGAAACATTCAGTACTTC,CASSLGSGTSQARNIQYF
-,-,TRBV7-9,TRBJ2-1,TGTGCCAGCAGCCCTCCGATACGGCTGTCGGGAGCTGACTACAATGAGCAGTTCTTC,CASSPPIRLSGADYNEQFF
-,-,TRBV2,TRBJ2-4,TGTGCCAGCAGTGAAGCGCGGGACAAAAACATTCAGTACTTC,CASSEARDKNIQYF
TRBD1,few,TRBV11-2,TRBJ2-7,TGTGCCAGCAGCCGGACAGGGGGCTTTACCTACGAGCAGTACTTC,CASSRTGGFTYEQYF
-,-,TRBV30,TRBJ1-2,TGTGCCTGGTGGGGCAGTGGGGCCGGCTACACCTTC,CAWWGSGAGYTF
-,-,TRBV5-5,TRBJ1-2,TGTGCCAGCAGCATGGCCCCCCCCCAACTAGGTGGCTACACCTTC,CASSMAPPQLGGYTF
TRBD1,few,TRBV15,TRBJ1-5,TGTGCCACCAGCGGGACAGGCTCTCGTCAGCCCCAGCATTTT,CATSGTGSRQPQHF
-,-,TRBV24-1,TRBJ1-2,TGTGCCACCAGTATTTCAGAAGACTATGGCTACACCTTC,CATSISEDYGYTF
TRBD2,-,TRBV5-1,TRBJ2-5,TGCGCCAGCAGCTTGGAGGCTAGCGGGACCCAAGAGACCCAGTACTTC,CASSLEASGTQETQYF
-,-,TRBV2,TRBJ1-5,TGTGCCAGCAGAGTGGGGACAAGCAATCAGCCCCAGCATTTT,CASRVGTSNQPQHF
-,-,TRBV28,TRBJ2-1,TGTGCCAGCAGTGGCAGCGGGTTGGCAGGAAGGAGCTCCTACAATGAGCAGTTCTTC,CASSGSGLAGRSSYNEQFF
-,medium-sized,TRBV19,TRBJ1-1,TGTGCCAGTCTCGATGGGGGGAAAAATATGAACACTGAAGCTTTCTTT,CASLDGGKNMNTEAFF
TRBD1,-,TRBV6-1,TRBJ1-4,TGTGCCAGCAGACGGGGACAGGTTGTTAATGAAAAACTGTTTTTT,CASRRGQVVNEKLFF
-,few,TRBV5-1,TRBJ1-1,TGCGCCAGCAGCTTGGCAGGGATGACTGAAGCTTTCTTT,CASSLAGMTEAFF
-,once,TRBV6-1,TRBJ2-5,TGTGCCAGCAGTGATTGGACAGCTTATTTCCCAGAGACCCAGTACTTC,CASSDWTAYFPETQYF
-,-,TRBV29-1,TRBJ2-7,TGCAGCGTTGAAGTTAACGAGCAGTACTTC,CSVEVNEQYF
TRBD2,-,TRBV7-2,TRBJ2-5,TGTGCCAGCAGCCAAAGCGGGAGGGTCCGGGAGACCCAGTACTTC,CASSQSGRVRETQYF
TRBD1,few,TRBV6-5,TRBJ2-2,TGTGCCAGCACTACGGGACAGCTGAACACCGGGGAGCTGTTTTTT,CASTTGQLNTGELFF
TRBD2,once,TRBV4-2,TRBJ2-1,TGTGCCAGCAGTCTGACTAGCGGGGGTTTAAATGAGCAGTTCTTC,CASSLTSGGLNEQFF
TRBD1,-,TRBV7-6,TRBJ1-3,TGTGCCAGCAGCCCAACCGCCGGACAGGGGAACACCATATATTTT,CASSPTAGQGNTIYF
TRBD1,-,TRBV5-1,TRBJ2-3,TGCGCCAGCAGCGAGCCAGGGGGTACGCAGTATTTT,CASSEPGGTQYF
-,-,TRBV5-4,TRBJ1-2,TGTGCCAGCAGCGCCAGAGACAGTTATGGCTACACCTTC,CASSARDSYGYTF
TRBD1,-,TRBV6-6,TRBJ1-3,TGTGCCAGCAATAACAGGGGGGGTGGAAACACCATATATTTT,CASNNRGGGNTIYF
TRBD1,-,TRBV5-8,TRBJ1-5,TGTGCCAGCAGCCTTAGCTGGGCAGGGGGACAGCCCCAGCATTTT,CASSLSWAGGQPQHF
-,-,TRBV10-1,TRBJ2-7,TGCGCCAGCAGTGAGGTGTCCATCAACGAGCAGTACTTC,CASSEVSINEQYF
-,-,TRBV5-1,TRBJ1-3,TGCGCCAGCAGCTTGGGGACCTCAGGGGCTGGAAACACCATATATTTT,CASSLGTSGAGNTIYF
-,-,TRBV9,TRBJ2-7,TGTGCCAGCAGCCGGGACTCCCCTCTCGAGCAGTACTTC,CASSRDSPLEQYF
TRBD1,-,TRBV6-6,TRBJ1-2,TGTGCCAGCAGTGCAACAGGGGATGGCTACACCTTC,CASSATGDGYTF
TRBD2,few,TRBV3-1/TRBV3-2,TRBJ2-7,TGTGCCAGCAGCCAAGGTCTAGCGGCTCCCTACGAGCAGTACTTC,CASSQGLAAPYEQYF
-,-,TRBV11-3,TRBJ2-3,TGTGCCAGCAGCTTGCGAGAAGATACGCAGTATTTT,CASSLREDTQYF
-,-,TRBV2,TRBJ1-1,TGTGCCAGTGGGGGGACGGGTGAAGCTTTCTTT,CASGGTGEAFF
TRBD1,-,TRBV19,TRBJ1-4,TGTGCCAGTACCGGAAGGGACAGGGTTACTGAAAAACTGTTTTTT,CASTGRDRVTEKLFF
-,once,TRBV5-6,TRBJ2-2,TGTGCCAGCAGCGCGAAAGGGGAGCTGTTTTTT,CASSAKGELFF
-,-,TRBV7-2,TRBJ1-2,TGTGCCAGCAGCTTAGCGCTAGGCGGCTATGGCTACACCTTC,CASSLALGGYGYTF
TRBD2,-,TRBV6-5,TRBJ2-1,TGTGCCAGCAGAAGCGGGACTAGCGGCGGGAATGAGCAGTTCTTC,CASRSGTSGGNEQFF
-,once,TRBV6-5,TRBJ1-5,TGTGCCAGCAGTTTAGCAGTTAATCAGCCCCAGCATTTT,CASSLAVNQPQHF
-,-,TRBV3-1/TRBV3-2,TRBJ1-3,TGTGCCAGCAGCCTTCGGGGGTCTGGAAACACCATATATTTT,CASSLRGSGNTIYF
TRBD1,-,TRBV28,TRBJ1-5,TGTGCCAGCAGGCCCGCCGGGACAGGGGTCGGTCAGCCCCAGCATTTT,CASRPAGTGVGQPQHF
-,-,TRBV2,TRBJ2-2,TGTGCCAGCAGTGAAAGAGGAGGGTCCGGGGAGCTGTTTTTT,CASSERGGSGELFF